Each of the 16 T cell receptor beta chains below was sequenced from the same sample in a study of breast tumors, draining lymph nodes, adjacent tissues listed by TCRdb under 2016. The receptor library was made with multiplex PCR. TCRdb shows the sequencer as Illumina HiSeq 2000. TCRdb reanalyzed the raw reads on its own, using fastp at Q25 for trimming and MiXCR for clone calling, and kept in-frame beta chains. Each entry is one CDR3 protein sequence, shown with its most common DNA and genes. Present in this sample are 12,000 or so distinct CDR3 sequences, less than 60% of which were seen just once. The top ten clones comprise 35% to 45% of the sample. Source material: breast tumor tissue. These receptors were taken from a female donor with breast cancer. Some clones in this sample may be carry-over from other donors' samples.

The table lists this clonotype with a few counts. The rearrangement joins TRBV7-9 to TRBJ2-2, with D hard to call. Germline V gene data show CDR1 as SEHNR and CDR2 as FQNEAQ (reference sequence). This CDR3 comprises 15 residues. Trimming took off 4 bases at V and 0 bases at J, with 9 bases between the two ends. In DNA form, the CDR3 reads TGTGCCAGCAGCTCAACAACAGCGAACACCGGGGAGCTGTTTTTT. Translating it yields CASSSTTANTGELFF.

V usage is TRBV2 and J usage is TRBJ2-3, with a tentative D call TRBD2 (7 bases). The CDR3 covers 14 residues. Germline lookup yields CDR1 SNHLY and CDR2 FYNNEI. The germline V and J ends were trimmed by 5 bases and 3 bases, with 12 bases remaining between them. In nucleotides, the CDR3 is TGTGCCAGCAGTAGTGGGGGGGCGACAGATACGCAGTATTTT. It is translated as CASSSGGATDTQYF.

This clonotype has ten or more counts. One end of the junction is discordant with germline, which a read error may explain. This chain uses TRBV7-3 with TRBJ2-4; 7 bases agree with TRBD2. The CDR3 is 15 residues long. From germline, CDR1 is SGHTA and CDR2 FQGTGA. For the CDR3, the DNA is TGTGCCAGCAGCTTAAGGAGCGGGGAGGGAGACATTCAGCACTTC. Translating it yields CASSLRSGEGDIQHF.

V is TRBV18 and J is TRBJ1-2; 7 bases are a match to TRBD1. The CDR3 loop spans 14 amino acids. After removal of 3 bases from V and 5 bases from J, the junction contained 6 bases not matched to a gene. Germline values: CDR1 KGHSH, CDR2 LQKENI. The CDR3 DNA follows: TGTGCCAGCTCACCCGGGACAGCGTCGTATGGCTACACCTTC. This codes for CASSPGTASYGYTF.

This clonotype was seen once. The V call is TRBV15, the J call TRBJ2-1, with TRBD2 matching over 15 bases. With V trimmed by 4 bases and J by 7 bases, 11 bases remained unmatched. The CDR3 is 18 amino acids. Germline V gives CDR1 LNHNV, CDR2 YYDKDF (reference sequence). CDR3 loop: CATSKLPGLAGGRNEQFF. CDR3 in DNA: TGTGCCACCAGCAAGCTACCGGGACTAGCGGGAGGTAGGAATGAGCAGTTCTTC. The variable domain in full, with the rest retrieved from reference TRBV15 and TRBJ2-1, is DAMVIQNPRYQVTQFGKPVTLSCSQTLNHNVMYWYQQKSSQAPKLLFHYYDKDFNNEADTPDNFQSRRPNTSFCFLDIRSPGLGDTAMYLCATSKLPGLAGGRNEQFFGPGTRLTVL.

V gene TRBV5-1 combines with J gene TRBJ2-2, with D unclear. CDR1 is SGHRS and CDR2 is YFSETQ in the germline V gene. The CDR3 is made up of 12 amino acids. The V end lost 0 bases, the J end lost 7 bases, and 4 bases lay between the germline ends. The CDR3: CASSLAFGELFF. The CDR3 bases are TGCGCCAGCAGCTTGGCCTTCGGGGAGCTGTTTTTT.

The rearrangement uses TRBV27 and TRBJ2-3; D is possibly TRBD2 (5 bases). The germline gives CDR1 MNHEY, CDR2 SMNVEV (reference sequence). CDR3 size: 14 residues. V dropped 3 bases and J dropped 1 base, with 8 bases sitting between them. The CDR3 loop is CASSFLSGTDTQYF. The CDR3 DNA reads as TGTGCCAGCAGTTTTCTTAGCGGCACAGATACGCAGTATTTT.

A word on this clonotype: One junction end does not reproduce the germline sequence, and a read error may be involved. The J gene is TRBJ2-3, the V gene TRBV6-5; no firm D call. This CDR3 has 15 amino acids. Germline V CDR1 and CDR2: MNHEY, SVGAGI. The CDR3 protein is CASSHSGTSTDTQYF. The CDR3 DNA follows: TGTGCCAGCAGTCACTCGGGTACTAGCACAGATACGCAGTATTTT.

The V and J genes are TRBV6-7 and TRBJ2-3, with 9 bases aligning to TRBD1. TRBV6-7 is treated as an ORF (open reading frame) with a function not yet certain. The CDR3 length is 14 residues. The ends lost 6 bases at V and 3 bases at J; junction bases unmatched: 4. Written as DNA, the CDR3 is TGTGCCAGCAGAACAGGGGGCGCGACAGATACGCAGTATTTT. Residues: CASRTGGATDTQYF.

V gene TRBV6-1 combines with J gene TRBJ1-6; TRBD1 matches at 7 bases. Germline values: CDR1 MNHNS, CDR2 SASEGT. V gave up 5 bases and J gave up 8 bases; unmatched junction bases: 6. The CDR3 is 14 residues long. The CDR3 protein is CASSRQGSHSPLHF. The CDR3 DNA sequence: TGTGCCAGCAGTAGACAGGGAAGTCATTCACCCCTCCACTTT.

This clonotype was counted a few times. The chain carries TRBV27 and TRBJ2-1, with D hard to call. The germline V gene has CDR1 MNHEY and CDR2 SMNVEV (reference sequence). This CDR3 is 13 amino acids long. V was cut by 6 bases and J by 3 bases, with 9 bases left in between. The CDR3 DNA reads as TGTGCCAGCAGGGATAGGAGCTACAATGAGCAGTTCTTC. It yields the protein CASRDRSYNEQFF.

The chain is built from TRBV20-1 and TRBJ1-4, with TRBD1 identical over 9 bases. The CDR3 totals 12 residues. Germline V lookup: CDR1 DFQATT, CDR2 SNEGSKA (reference sequence). The junction had 8 bases not matched to a gene; V was cut back by 3 bases and J by 15 bases. The CDR3 loop is CSASHGGTGLFF. For the CDR3, the DNA is TGCAGTGCTAGCCATGGTGGGACAGGGTTGTTTTTT.

Details on this clonotype: This likely comes from a read error, as the CDR3 has no conserved phenylalanine or tryptophan at its end. The limits of the CDR3 on the DNA are not certain, so only TCRdb's listed CDR3 is given. This chain uses TRBV19 with TRBJ1-1. Inclusive of both ends, the CDR3 amounts to 12 amino acids. Germline lookup yields CDR1 LNHDA and CDR2 SQIVND (reference sequence). The CDR3 is CASSRMNTEAFV.

V is TRBV6-1 and J is TRBJ1-3, with a possible D match to TRBD1 (5 bases). The germline gives CDR1 MNHNS, CDR2 SASEGT. Between the trimmed V and J ends, which lost 5 bases and 0 bases, there was a span of 14 bases. The CDR3 loop spans 16 amino acids. CDR3 amino acids: CASSQGVRRSGNTIYF. DNA for the CDR3: TGTGCCAGCAGTCAAGGGGTCCGACGCTCTGGAAACACCATATATTTT.

The genes are TRBV20-1 and TRBJ2-1, with 8 positions matching TRBD1. V was pared by 1 base and J by 3 bases, with 8 bases of the junction left unmatched. Germline V CDR1 and CDR2: DFQATT, SNEGSKA (reference sequence). The CDR3 length is 16 residues. The CDR3 sequence is CSARGQGQVFYNEQFF. CDR3 nucleotides: TGCAGTGCTAGAGGACAGGGACAGGTATTCTACAATGAGCAGTTCTTC.

This clonotype qualifies as large. The V and J genes are TRBV24-1 and TRBJ1-2; TRBD1 aligns across 7 bases. Germline V gives CDR1 KGHDR, CDR2 SFDVKD. The length of the CDR3 is 12 residues. V shed 5 bases and J 7 bases; nucleotides not matched to a gene: 3. The CDR3 protein is CATSAGGTGYTF. DNA of the CDR3: TGTGCCACCAGTGCAGGGGGGACTGGCTACACCTTC.